This TCR beta chain was identified during a study of cytomegalovirus exposure and HLA in healthy donors. Notes on the study in general: In vitro testing confirmed three CMV-associated chains as specific for CMV antigens.

V shed 1 base, J shed 4 bases, and the junction held 7 bases outside the gene matches. The germline gives CDR1 LGHNA, CDR2 YNFKEQ. The CDR3 runs 16 residues. In the PCR, 60 Vbeta and 13 Jbeta primers were used. This table comes from immunoSEQ multiplex PCR, and its TCRdb copy is limited to in-frame clones, with some not included. Of roughly 140,000 clones listed, roughly three quarters are singletons. Notes on this clone: Its antigen remains unidentified.

The source of this sequence is a woman aged 45-65 years in good health and CMV-seronegative. The sample taken for sequencing was PBMCs. The rearrangement uses TRBV4-2 and TRBJ2-7; 10 bases match TRBD1. CDR3 loop: CASSQVVGQGNYEQYF. The CDR3 DNA reads as TGTGCCAGCAGCCAAGTAGTGGGACAGGGGAATTACGAGCAGTACTTC.